This TCR beta chain was identified during a study of a mutant IDH1 vaccine in newly diagnosed glioma (dated by TCRdb to the early 2020s). About the study as a whole: Of the 25 to 40 treated patients, roughly 62% were male and approximately 40% were female, and the mean age was roughly 38 years. Prior to enrollment, standard therapy consisting of radiotherapy alone, temozolomide alone, or radiochemotherapy with temozolomide had been administered to patients, with the combination being received by most patients. Six visits were used for peripheral blood collection: V03 (baseline), V05, V07, V10, V12 and V13. Longitudinal TCRB deep sequencing was done for 25 to 30 treated patients, wherever samples were available for exploratory analyses. The investigation overall reported the following: It was noted by the authors that analyses of patient blood samples could not be reproduced owing to sample limitations. PBMC samples for TCRB deep sequencing were selected based on availability. Immune responses induced by the vaccine were seen in 90% to 95% of patients across multiple MHC alleles. Changes in the top peripheral T cell clonotypes picked up by TCRB sequencing did not appear to be linked to pseudoprogression.

Via the germline V gene, CDR1 is MNHEY and CDR2 SVGAGI. The CDR3 measures 13 amino acids from cysteine to phenylalanine. Here the CDR3 DNA is all that survives: 39 bases in frame from base 1. The V and J ends are trimmed by 6 bases and 3 bases, leaving 11 bases between them. In light of the paper, this sample's time point label describes: baseline, week 1 (first vaccination visit). The treatment or condition label for this specimen denotes: pre-vaccination baseline after standard-of-care therapy. Newly diagnosed WHO grade 3 or 4 IDH1-mutant astrocytomas showing loss of nuclear ATRX were present in the donors. The samples were drawn from NOA16, a multicentre, single-arm, open-label phase I trial in Germany that tested a mutant IDH1 peptide vaccine in humans for the first time. Blood drawn at visit V03 was used as the baseline sample for immunogenicity testing. Genomic DNA for TCRB sequencing was extracted from EDTA blood using the DNeasy Blood and Tissue Kit.

Comments on this clone: What antigen it recognizes has not been identified. Qualities for individual bases were not recorded, and no much larger clone is one base off.

The library came from the immunoSEQ multiplex PCR assay. The hsTCRB Kit was used according to the manufacturer's protocol to amplify rearranged TCR beta chain sequences. TCRB libraries were sequenced on an Illumina MiSeq. Under the source paper's analysis protocol: The kit vendor's proprietary platform handled demultiplexing, trimming and gene mapping. This is the immuneACCESS table as TCRdb keeps it, with only in-frame sequences that have V and J called. A part of the clones is gone; compared with another copy, unresolved V genes explain less than half, and the rest is unexplained. The D gene and trimming were derived from the DNA, and the V and J assignments and clone size from that table. Across this sample there are approximately 100,000 clones, with roughly 90% seen only once. Of the sample, around 0.6% falls within the top ten clones.

The V gene is TRBV6-5 and the J gene is TRBJ1-2, with the D gene not clear enough to name. The sample consisted of PBMCs, taken from a glioma patient treated with radiotherapy, temozolomide or both. This clonotype was sampled from a woman in her fifties or sixties with glioma. This receptor carries the CDR3 CASRSRTDYGYTF. The DNA reads as follows: TGTGCCAGCAGAAGCCGGACGGACTATGGCTACACCTTC.